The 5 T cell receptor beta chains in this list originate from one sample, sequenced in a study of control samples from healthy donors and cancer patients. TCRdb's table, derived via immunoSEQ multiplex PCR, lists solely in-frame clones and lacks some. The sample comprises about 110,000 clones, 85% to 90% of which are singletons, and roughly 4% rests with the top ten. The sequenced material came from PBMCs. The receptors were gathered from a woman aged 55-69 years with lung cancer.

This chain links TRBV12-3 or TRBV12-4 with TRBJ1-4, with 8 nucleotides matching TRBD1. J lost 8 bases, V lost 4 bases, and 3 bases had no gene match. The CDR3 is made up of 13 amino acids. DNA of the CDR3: TGTGCCAGCAGTTACAGGGGGGCGGAAAAACTGTTTTTT. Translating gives CASSYRGAEKLFF.

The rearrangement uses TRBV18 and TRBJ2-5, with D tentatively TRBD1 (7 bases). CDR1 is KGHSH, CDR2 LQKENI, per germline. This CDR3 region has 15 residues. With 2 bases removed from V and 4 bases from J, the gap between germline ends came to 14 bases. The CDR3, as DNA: TGTGCCAGCTCACCATTCGACAGGGAGGCAGAGACCCAGTACTTC. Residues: CASSPFDREAETQYF. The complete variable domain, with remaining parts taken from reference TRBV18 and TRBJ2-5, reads NAGVMQNPRHLVRRRGQEARLRCSPMKGHSHVYWYRQLPEEGLKFMVYLQKENIIDESGMPKERFSAEFPKEGPSILRIQQVVRGDSAAYFCASSPFDREAETQYFGPGTRLLVL.

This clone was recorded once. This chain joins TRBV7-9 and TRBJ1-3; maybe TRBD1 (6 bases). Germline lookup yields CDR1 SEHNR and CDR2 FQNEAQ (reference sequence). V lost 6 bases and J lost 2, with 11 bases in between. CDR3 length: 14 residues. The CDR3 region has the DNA TGTGCCAGCAGGTCAGGGGAAGCTGGAAACACCATATATTTT. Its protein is CASRSGEAGNTIYF. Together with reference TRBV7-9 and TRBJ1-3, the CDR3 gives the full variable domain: DTGVSQNPRHKITKRGQNVTFRCDPISEHNRLYWYRQTLGQGPEFLTYFQNEAQLEKSRLLSDRFSAERPKGSFSTLEIQRTEQGDSAMYLCASRSGEAGNTIYFGEGSWLTVV.

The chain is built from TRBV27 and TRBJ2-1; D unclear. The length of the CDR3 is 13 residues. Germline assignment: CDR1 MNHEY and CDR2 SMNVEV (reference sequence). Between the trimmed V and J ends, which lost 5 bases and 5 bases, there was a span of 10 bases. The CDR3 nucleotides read TGTGCCAGCAGTCTAGGGCGGCACAATGAGCAGTTCTTC. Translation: CASSLGRHNEQFF.

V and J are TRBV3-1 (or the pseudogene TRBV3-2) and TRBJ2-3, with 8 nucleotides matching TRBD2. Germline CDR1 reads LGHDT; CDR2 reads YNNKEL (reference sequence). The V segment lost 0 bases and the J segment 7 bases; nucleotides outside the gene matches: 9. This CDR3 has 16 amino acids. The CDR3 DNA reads TGTGCCAGCAGCCAAGAACGACGGGAGGGCCGAAATACGCAGTATTTT. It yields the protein CASSQERREGRNTQYF.